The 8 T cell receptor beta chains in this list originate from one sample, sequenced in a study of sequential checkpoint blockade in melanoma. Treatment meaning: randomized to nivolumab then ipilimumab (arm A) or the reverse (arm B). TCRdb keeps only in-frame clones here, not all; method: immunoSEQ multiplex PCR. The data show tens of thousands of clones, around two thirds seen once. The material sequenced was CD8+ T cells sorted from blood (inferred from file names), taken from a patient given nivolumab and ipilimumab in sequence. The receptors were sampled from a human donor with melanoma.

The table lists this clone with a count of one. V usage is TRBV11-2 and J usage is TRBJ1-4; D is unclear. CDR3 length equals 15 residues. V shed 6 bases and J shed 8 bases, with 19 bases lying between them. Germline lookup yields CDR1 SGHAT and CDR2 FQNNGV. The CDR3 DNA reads TGTGCCAGCAGGGAGACCGGACTCCGAGGGGAAAAACTGTTTTTT. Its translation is CASRETGLRGEKLFF.

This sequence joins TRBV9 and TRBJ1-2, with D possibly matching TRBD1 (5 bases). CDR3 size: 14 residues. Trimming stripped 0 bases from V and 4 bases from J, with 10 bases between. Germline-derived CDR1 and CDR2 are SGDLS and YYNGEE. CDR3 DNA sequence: TGTGCCAGCAGCGTAGGTTGGGGGGTCTATGGCTACACCTTC. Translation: CASSVGWGVYGYTF.

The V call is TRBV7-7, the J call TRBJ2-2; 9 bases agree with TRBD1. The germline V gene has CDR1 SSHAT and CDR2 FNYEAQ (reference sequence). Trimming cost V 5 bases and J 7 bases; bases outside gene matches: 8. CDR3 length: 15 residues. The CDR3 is CASSTGTGKGGELFF. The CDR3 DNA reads TGTGCCAGCAGCACCGGGACAGGGAAGGGCGGGGAGCTGTTTTTT.

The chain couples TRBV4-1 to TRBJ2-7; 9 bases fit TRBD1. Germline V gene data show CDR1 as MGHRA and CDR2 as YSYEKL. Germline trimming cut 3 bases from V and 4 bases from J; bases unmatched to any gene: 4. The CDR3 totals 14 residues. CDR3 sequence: CASSHGQGPYEQYF. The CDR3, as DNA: TGCGCCAGCAGCCATGGACAGGGGCCGTACGAGCAGTACTTC.

CDR3 in DNA: TGTGCCAGCAGTTACCGTTACGAGCAGTACTTC. Translated, it gives CASSYRYEQYF. The chain combines TRBV6-5 with TRBJ2-7; no clear D gene. This CDR3 comprises 11 residues. V lost 2 bases, J lost 4 bases, and 3 bases lay in between. Germline V gives CDR1 MNHEY, CDR2 SVGAGI.

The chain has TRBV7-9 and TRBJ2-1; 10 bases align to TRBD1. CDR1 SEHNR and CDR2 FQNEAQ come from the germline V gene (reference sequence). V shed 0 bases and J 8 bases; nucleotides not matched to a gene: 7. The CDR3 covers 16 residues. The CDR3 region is CASSLARGQGSDEQFF. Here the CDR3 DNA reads TGTGCCAGCAGCTTAGCCCGGGGACAGGGGAGTGATGAGCAGTTCTTC.

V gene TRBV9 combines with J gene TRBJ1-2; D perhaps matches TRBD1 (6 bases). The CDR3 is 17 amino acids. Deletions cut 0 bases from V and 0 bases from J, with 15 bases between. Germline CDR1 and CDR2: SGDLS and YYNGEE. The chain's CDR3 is CASSVASGQLANYGYTF. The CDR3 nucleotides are TGTGCCAGCAGCGTAGCCTCCGGACAGTTAGCTAACTATGGCTACACCTTC.

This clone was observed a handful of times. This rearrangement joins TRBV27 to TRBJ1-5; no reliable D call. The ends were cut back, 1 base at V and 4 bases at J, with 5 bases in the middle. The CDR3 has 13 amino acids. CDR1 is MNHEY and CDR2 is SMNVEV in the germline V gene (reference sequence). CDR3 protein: CASSLLSNQPQHF. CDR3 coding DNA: TGTGCCAGCAGTTTATTATCGAATCAGCCCCAGCATTTT.